This T cell receptor (beta chain) was found in a study of blood T cell repertoires in COVID-19. For the study at large: Italy, Spain and the United States were the sources of the convalescent and acute COVID-19 samples. In each case, the material was cDNA or gDNA derived from T cells, B-cell-depleted T cells, or PBMCs.

CDR3 length: 15 residues. Per germline, CDR1 SGHVS and CDR2 FQNEAQ. The germline V and J ends were trimmed by 6 bases and 0 bases, with 12 bases remaining between them. Per the study methods: Counts of nucleated cells, estimated from reference gene primer amplification, were obtained. Method: immunoSEQ multiplex PCR; TCRdb's copy keeps in-frame clones and lacks some. From that table come the V and J calls and clone size; the DNA was used to work out D and trimming. The repertoire holds 50,000 to 60,000 clones, with nearly 85% as singletons. V usage is TRBV7-8 and J usage is TRBJ2-4; the D gene is possibly TRBD1 (6 bases). The TCR originated in a man in his forties with acute or convalescent COVID-19. Sequencing was done on a sample of peripheral blood. The CDR3 nucleotides are TGTGCCAGCAGTCATGGACAGAGAGCCAAAAACATTCAGTACTTC. Protein: CASSHGQRAKNIQYF.